This is a list of T cell receptor beta chains from one sample in a study of cytomegalovirus exposure and HLA in healthy donors. The data were produced by immunoSEQ multiplex PCR, yet TCRdb's version contains in-frame clones alone and is incomplete. Here the sample spans about 64,000 clones, roughly 89% being singletons. The specimen was PBMCs. These receptors originate from a young woman in good health and CMV-seronegative. The CDR3 runs from the conserved cysteine through the conserved F or W. Fields, in order: CDR3 protein, CDR3 DNA, clone size, V gene, J gene, D gene. A D gene is named only where the DNA matches it firmly. Where a row states a size, it is once, few, many or the class of an expanded clone; other rows omit it.

CDR3aa: CAWSHAGQGGQPQHF; CDR3nt: TGTGCCTGGAGCCATGCCGGACAGGGAGGTCAGCCCCAGCATTTT; abundance: once; v_gene: TRBV30; j_gene: TRBJ1-5; d_gene: TRBD1
CDR3aa: CASSLRTGSTDTQYF; CDR3nt: TGTGCCAGCAGCCTTCGGACAGGGAGCACAGATACGCAGTATTTT; abundance: .; v_gene: TRBV11-3; j_gene: TRBJ2-3; d_gene: TRBD1
CDR3aa: CASRRWQGGLGAYEQYF; CDR3nt: TGTGCCAGCCGTAGGTGGCAGGGGGGACTAGGAGCCTACGAGCAGTACTTC; abundance: .; v_gene: TRBV27; j_gene: TRBJ2-7; d_gene: .
CDR3aa: CASSMGQGITSVRYEQYF; CDR3nt: TGCGCCAGCAGCATGGGACAGGGAATTACGAGCGTCCGGTACGAGCAGTACTTC; abundance: .; v_gene: TRBV5-1; j_gene: TRBJ2-7; d_gene: TRBD1
CDR3aa: CASSVGTPYNEQFF; CDR3nt: TGTGCCAGCAGCGTTGGGACTCCATACAATGAGCAGTTCTTC; abundance: .; v_gene: TRBV7-7; j_gene: TRBJ2-1; d_gene: .
CDR3aa: CASSLGSGRLGTQYF; CDR3nt: TGTGCCAGCAGCTTAGGTAGCGGGAGATTGGGTACGCAGTATTTT; abundance: .; v_gene: TRBV5-4; j_gene: TRBJ2-3; d_gene: TRBD2
CDR3aa: CASSAGTGERQPQHF; CDR3nt: TGTGCCAGTAGTGCAGGGACAGGGGAACGTCAGCCCCAGCATTTT; abundance: .; v_gene: TRBV19; j_gene: TRBJ1-5; d_gene: TRBD1
CDR3aa: CASSGTGVTGELFF; CDR3nt: TGTGCCAGCAGCGGGACAGGGGTTACCGGGGAGCTGTTTTTT; abundance: .; v_gene: TRBV25-1; j_gene: TRBJ2-2; d_gene: TRBD1
CDR3aa: CASSELAGGPDTQYF; CDR3nt: TGTGCCAGCAGCGAGCTAGCGGGAGGGCCAGATACGCAGTATTTT; abundance: .; v_gene: TRBV6-1; j_gene: TRBJ2-3; d_gene: TRBD2
CDR3aa: CASSLGQTNEKLFF; CDR3nt: TGCGCCAGCAGCCTGGGACAGACTAATGAAAAACTGTTTTTT; abundance: once; v_gene: TRBV5-1; j_gene: TRBJ1-4; d_gene: TRBD1
CDR3aa: CASSQDLELNEQYF; CDR3nt: TGTGCCAGCAGCCAAGACTTGGAGCTGAACGAGCAGTACTTC; abundance: .; v_gene: TRBV4-2; j_gene: TRBJ2-7; d_gene: .